This is a list of T cell receptor beta chains from one sample in a study of PD-1 and CTLA-4 blockade in melanoma. Here immunoSEQ multiplex PCR was the method, and the copy in TCRdb shows in-frame clones only, minus some. The data hold tens of thousands of clones, with roughly 90% observed a single time. Source: CD8+ T cells from peripheral blood, taken from a patient given anti-PD-1 treatment. These receptors originate from a human donor with melanoma. Both conserved end residues are part of each CDR3. The D gene is left open where the match is weak. The size field is filled for only some rows; it gives once, few, many or a size class.

V gene	D gene	clone size	J gene	CDR3 protein	CDR3 DNA
TRBV6-5	NA	NA	TRBJ1-4	CASSPPGGYNEKLFF	TGTGCCAGCAGTCCCCCCGGGGGCTATAATGAAAAACTGTTTTTT
TRBV6-6	TRBD1	NA	TRBJ2-3	CASSPGTGSTDTQYF	TGTGCCAGCAGTCCCGGGACAGGTAGCACAGATACGCAGTATTTT
TRBV7-9	TRBD1	NA	TRBJ2-7	CASSGQGSASSYEQYF	TGTGCCAGCAGCGGACAGGGATCAGCGAGCTCCTACGAGCAGTACTTC
TRBV5-1	NA	NA	TRBJ2-3	CASSLGGSSTDTQYF	TGCGCCAGCAGCTTGGGCGGGTCTAGCACGGATACGCAGTATTTT
TRBV15	NA	NA	TRBJ2-7	CATSRGGYEQYF	TGTGCCACCAGCAGAGGTGGTTACGAGCAGTACTTC
TRBV28	NA	NA	TRBJ2-3	CASSFMGRGTDTQYF	TGTGCCAGCAGTTTTATGGGTCGGGGTACAGATACGCAGTATTTT
TRBV6-5	TRBD1	NA	TRBJ1-2	CASSSDRAPLYGYTF	TGTGCCAGCAGCTCAGACAGGGCTCCCCTCTATGGCTACACCTTC
TRBV13	NA	NA	TRBJ1-1	CASSLGNTEAFF	TGTGCCAGCAGCTTAGGAAACACTGAAGCTTTCTTT
TRBV30	NA	NA	TRBJ2-1	CAWSQSANEQFF	TGTGCCTGGAGTCAAAGTGCCAATGAGCAGTTCTTC
TRBV7-8	TRBD2	NA	TRBJ2-2	CASRLAGAYTGELFF	TGTGCCAGCAGACTAGCGGGGGCCTACACCGGGGAGCTGTTTTTT
TRBV7-2	TRBD1	NA	TRBJ2-7	CASSLGDSPTYEQYF	TGTGCCAGCAGCTTAGGGGACAGTCCAACCTACGAGCAGTACTTC
TRBV19	TRBD2	NA	TRBJ2-1	CASSMGGGYNEQFF	TGTGCCAGTAGTATGGGCGGGGGGTACAATGAGCAGTTCTTC
TRBV4-1	NA	NA	TRBJ2-7	CASSQEGYQPNYEQYF	TGCGCCAGCAGCCAAGAAGGATACCAGCCCAACTACGAGCAGTACTTC
TRBV20-1	NA	NA	TRBJ1-1	CSASNFLNTEAFF	TGCAGTGCTAGTAACTTCTTGAACACTGAAGCTTTCTTT
TRBV30	NA	once	TRBJ2-1	CAWMVSSNEQFF	TGTGCCTGGATGGTGTCAAGCAATGAGCAGTTCTTC
TRBV7-8	TRBD1	NA	TRBJ1-2	CASSPSRKGALSYGYTF	TGTGCCAGCAGCCCCTCACGAAAGGGGGCGCTGAGCTATGGCTACACCTTC
TRBV11-2	NA	NA	TRBJ2-3	CASVGGSNTQYF	TGTGCCAGTGTTGGGGGTTCAAATACGCAGTATTTT
TRBV7-8	NA	NA	TRBJ2-7	CASSPTSYEQYF	TGTGCCAGCAGCCCCACCTCCTACGAGCAGTACTTC
TRBV28	TRBD2	NA	TRBJ2-5	CASNTLGLEGETQYF	TGTGCCAGCAACACCCTGGGACTAGAGGGAGAGACCCAGTACTTC
TRBV29-1	NA	NA	TRBJ2-1	CSVEVPSVGGGSEQFF	TGCAGCGTTGAAGTACCCTCCGTGGGCGGTGGGAGTGAGCAGTTCTTC
TRBV6-1	NA	NA	TRBJ1-1	CASSELRGLYTEAFF	TGTGCCAGCAGTGAACTCAGAGGGCTGTACACTGAAGCTTTCTTT
TRBV19	NA	NA	TRBJ1-1	CASSTDSLNTEAFF	TGTGCCAGTAGTACGGACAGCCTGAACACTGAAGCTTTCTTT
TRBV7-2	NA	NA	TRBJ1-1	CASSSLGATEAFF	TGTGCCAGCAGCTCACTGGGGGCCACTGAAGCTTTCTTT
TRBV7-3	TRBD2	once	TRBJ2-5	CASSLISGGKGTQYF	TGTGCCAGCAGCCTCATTAGCGGGGGGAAAGGGACCCAGTACTTC
TRBV2	NA	few	TRBJ2-1	CASRYDEQFF	TGTGCCAGCAGGTATGATGAGCAGTTCTTC
TRBV5-4	NA	NA	TRBJ2-7	CASSLVSSREEQYF	TGTGCCAGCAGCTTGGTGTCTAGCCGGGAAGAGCAGTACTTC
TRBV27	TRBD1	NA	TRBJ2-2	CASSLSPGTGITGELFF	TGTGCCAGCAGTTTATCACCAGGGACAGGGATCACCGGGGAGCTGTTTTTT
TRBV15	NA	NA	TRBJ1-4	CATSRGSLPATNEKLFF	TGTGCCACCAGCAGAGGTTCCCTACCTGCAACTAATGAAAAACTGTTTTTT
TRBV9	TRBD1	NA	TRBJ1-1	CASSETGVTTEAFF	TGTGCCAGCAGCGAAACAGGGGTTACCACTGAAGCTTTCTTT
TRBV6-2/TRBV6-3	NA	once	TRBJ2-1	CASSPAGEQFF	TGTGCCAGCAGCCCAGCTGGTGAGCAGTTCTTC
TRBV6-6	NA	NA	TRBJ2-3	CASTSTSLDTQYF	TGTGCCAGCACTTCAACTAGCCTAGATACGCAGTATTTT
TRBV5-4	TRBD1	NA	TRBJ1-5	CASSPGQGANQPQHF	TGTGCCAGCAGCCCTGGACAGGGCGCCAATCAGCCCCAGCATTTT
TRBV9	NA	NA	TRBJ2-3	CASSPSGGPASSPTDTQYF	TGTGCCAGCAGCCCCTCCGGGGGCCCCGCTTCCTCCCCCACAGATACGCAGTATTTT
TRBV28	NA	NA	TRBJ2-1	CASSLGLHNEQFF	TGTGCCAGCAGTTTGGGCTTGCACAATGAGCAGTTCTTC
TRBV28	TRBD2	NA	TRBJ2-1	CASSLYAGGYNEQFF	TGTGCCAGCAGTTTATATGCGGGGGGCTACAATGAGCAGTTCTTC
TRBV10-2	NA	NA	TRBJ1-2	CASSRPLVQGHPNYGYTF	TGCGCCAGCAGCCGCCCCCTCGTACAGGGACATCCTAACTATGGCTACACCTTC
TRBV6-2/TRBV6-3	NA	NA	TRBJ1-1	CASSYPQTGNTEAFF	TGTGCCAGCAGTTATCCGCAGACAGGGAACACTGAAGCTTTCTTT
TRBV20-1	NA	once	TRBJ1-1	CSATGTEAFF	TGCAGTGCTACGGGCACTGAAGCTTTCTTT
TRBV27	NA	NA	TRBJ2-7	CASSLGTEQYF	TGTGCCAGCAGTTTGGGGACAGAGCAGTACTTC
TRBV28	NA	once	TRBJ2-7	CASSLQGRDEQYF	TGTGCCAGCAGTTTGCAGGGGCGGGACGAGCAGTACTTC
TRBV19	TRBD1	few	TRBJ1-1	CASSMIYAGQGNTEAFF	TGTGCCAGTAGTATGATATACGCCGGACAGGGGAACACTGAAGCTTTCTTT
TRBV28	TRBD1	once	TRBJ1-5	CASSSGQGIQPQHF	TGTGCCAGCAGTTCGGGACAGGGGATTCAGCCCCAGCATTTT
TRBV27	NA	NA	TRBJ2-6	CASSSGANVLTF	TGTGCCAGCAGTTCTGGGGCCAACGTCCTGACTTTC
TRBV19	NA	NA	TRBJ2-1	CASSIGLLYNEQFF	TGTGCCAGTAGTATAGGACTCCTTTACAATGAGCAGTTCTTC
TRBV14	NA	NA	TRBJ2-7	CASSLGYEQYF	TGTGCCAGCAGCCTCGGGTACGAGCAGTACTTC
TRBV28	NA	NA	TRBJ1-1	CASSQWREGTEAFF	TGTGCCAGCAGTCAATGGAGAGAGGGCACTGAAGCTTTCTTT
TRBV2	NA	NA	TRBJ2-3	CASTFLPGSGTDTQYF	TGTGCCAGCACCTTCCTTCCAGGGAGTGGCACAGATACGCAGTATTTT
TRBV11-3	NA	NA	TRBJ2-7	CASSGDGDYEQYF	TGTGCCAGCAGCGGGGACGGGGACTACGAGCAGTACTTC
TRBV9	TRBD2	NA	TRBJ2-2	CASSGQRGGLTGELFF	TGTGCCAGCAGCGGACAGCGGGGGGGCCTGACCGGGGAGCTGTTTTTT
TRBV5-1	NA	NA	TRBJ2-3	CASSSGDTQYF	TGCGCCAGCAGCTCTGGAGATACGCAGTATTTT
TRBV28	TRBD2	NA	TRBJ2-7	CASSPIGREEEQYF	TGTGCCAGCAGTCCAATCGGTCGGGAGGAGGAGCAGTACTTC
TRBV25-1	NA	once	TRBJ2-5	CASSPEVGYQETQYF	TGTGCCAGCAGCCCTGAGGTGGGGTACCAAGAGACCCAGTACTTC
TRBV29-1	NA	NA	TRBJ1-1	CSVAAMNTEAFF	TGCAGCGTGGCAGCAATGAACACTGAAGCTTTCTTT
TRBV5-1	NA	NA	TRBJ2-1	CASSLYNEQFF	TGCGCCAGCAGCCTGTACAATGAGCAGTTCTTC
TRBV6-4	TRBD1	NA	TRBJ1-4	CASIPTGTLRLFF	TGTGCCAGCATCCCGACAGGGACCTTACGTCTGTTTTTT
TRBV2	NA	NA	TRBJ2-1	CASALALGNEQFF	TGTGCCAGCGCCCTAGCTTTGGGGAATGAGCAGTTCTTC
TRBV28	NA	NA	TRBJ1-2	CASSLGVGGGYTF	TGTGCCAGCAGTTTAGGGGTTGGGGGTGGCTACACCTTC